This TCR beta chain was profiled in a study of cytomegalovirus exposure and HLA in healthy donors. About the study: Earlier, 100 million or so unique TCR beta sequences were recovered from 170 million or so T cells by an analysis.

The PCR made use of 60 Vbeta and 13 Jbeta primers. The data were produced by immunoSEQ multiplex PCR, yet TCRdb's version contains in-frame clones alone and is incomplete. Among around 120,000 clones listed, 55% to 75% were seen once. The germline V gene encodes CDR1 SGDLS and CDR2 YYNGEE. The CDR3 has 15 amino acids. Deletions cut 1 base from V and 5 bases from J, with 13 bases between. Findings and limits, study-wide: A missense DCLRE1C variant was associated with V- and J-gene trimming of TCR beta chains in a later analysis, and an independent cohort replicated the association. The study put some 150 TCR beta chains on its list as cytomegalovirus-associated. For most TCR beta V segments, an earlier analysis put the productive rate at about 87% or about 30% of the time.

Details on this clone: What it binds is unknown.

This clonotype originated in a man aged 30 to 39 in good health and CMV-seropositive. The V gene is TRBV9, the J gene TRBJ2-4; a possible D gene is TRBD2 (6 bases). The specimen was PBMCs. The CDR3, as DNA: TGTGCCAGCAGCGTAAACTGGGGGGTGGAAAACATTCAGTACTTC. This gives the protein CASSVNWGVENIQYF.